The rows below give T cell receptor beta chains drawn from one sample of a study of cytomegalovirus exposure and HLA in healthy donors. TCRdb's table, derived via immunoSEQ multiplex PCR, lists solely in-frame clones and lacks some. The sample consists of some 120,000 clones, about 70% of them appearing once. Sequenced sample: PBMCs. The receptors originated from an older woman in good health and CMV-seropositive. The CDR3 runs from the conserved cysteine through the conserved F or W. The D gene is left open where the match is weak. Part of the rows lack a size; the others show once, few, many or a class for expanded clones.

V	D	size	J	DNA	CDR3
TRBV27	-	-	TRBJ1-1	TGTGCCAGCAGTCCCCAGGGGAACACTGAAGCTTTCTTT	CASSPQGNTEAFF
TRBV6-1	-	-	TRBJ1-1	TGTGCCAGCAGTCAGACAGTGAACACTGAAGCTTTCTTT	CASSQTVNTEAFF
TRBV7-8	-	-	TRBJ2-1	TGTGCCAGCAGCTTAGCTTGGCGGGACAATGAGCAGTTCTTC	CASSLAWRDNEQFF
TRBV11-2	TRBD1	-	TRBJ1-1	TGTGCCAGCAGCTTTGGGACAGGTGAAGCTTTCTTT	CASSFGTGEAFF
TRBV6-5	TRBD2	few	TRBJ2-7	TGTGCCAGCCAGAGGAATAGCGGGGGGACCTACGAGCAGTACTTC	CASQRNSGGTYEQYF
TRBV18	TRBD2	-	TRBJ2-3	TGTGCCAGCTCACCACCGATCGGGGGGGCAGATACGCAGTATTTT	CASSPPIGGADTQYF
TRBV7-7	TRBD2	-	TRBJ2-5	TGTGCCAGCAGCCGACGACTAGCGGGAGGGGGGTACCAAGAGACCCAGTACTTC	CASSRRLAGGGYQETQYF
TRBV2	-	-	TRBJ1-5	TGTGCCAGCAGTGAAGCGGTCGGTAGCAATCAGCCCCAGCATTTT	CASSEAVGSNQPQHF
TRBV5-4	TRBD1	many	TRBJ1-2	TGTGCCAGCAGCACCTCTACACGACAGGGACATGGCTACACCTTC	CASSTSTRQGHGYTF
TRBV5-1	-	-	TRBJ2-1	TGCGCCAGCAGCTTAGGGGCAAGCTCCTACAATGAGCAGTTCTTC	CASSLGASSYNEQFF
TRBV30	TRBD1	-	TRBJ2-1	TGTGCCTGGAGTTATGGGACAGGAGGCAATGAGCAGTTCTTC	CAWSYGTGGNEQFF
TRBV5-6	TRBD2	few	TRBJ2-3	TGTGCCAGCAGCTTGTGGCTAGCGGGAGGCACAGATACGCAGTATTTT	CASSLWLAGGTDTQYF
TRBV9	TRBD1	few	TRBJ2-3	TGTGCCAGCAGCGTAGCGGCAACAGGGGGAGGTGTGTCGGATACGCAGTATTTT	CASSVAATGGGVSDTQYF
TRBV29-1	-	-	TRBJ2-5	TGCAGCGTTGCTCGGGTACGAGAGACCCAGTACTTC	CSVARVRETQYF